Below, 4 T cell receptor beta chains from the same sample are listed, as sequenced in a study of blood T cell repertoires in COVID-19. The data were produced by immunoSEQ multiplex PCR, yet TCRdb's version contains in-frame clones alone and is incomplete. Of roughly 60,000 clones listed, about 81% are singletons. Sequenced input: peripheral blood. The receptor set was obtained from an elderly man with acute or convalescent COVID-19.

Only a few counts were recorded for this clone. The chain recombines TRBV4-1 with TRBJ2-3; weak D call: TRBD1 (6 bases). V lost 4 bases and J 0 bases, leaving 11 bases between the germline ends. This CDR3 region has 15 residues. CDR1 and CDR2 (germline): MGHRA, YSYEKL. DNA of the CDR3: TGCGCCAGCAGCCCATCAGGGGCCAGCACAGATACGCAGTATTTT. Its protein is CASSPSGASTDTQYF.

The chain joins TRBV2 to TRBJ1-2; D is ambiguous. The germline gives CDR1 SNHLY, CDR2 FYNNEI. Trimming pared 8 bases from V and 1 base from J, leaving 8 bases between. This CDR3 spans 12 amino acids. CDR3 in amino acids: CASGENNYGYTF. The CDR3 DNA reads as TGTGCCAGCGGAGAGAATAACTATGGCTACACCTTC.

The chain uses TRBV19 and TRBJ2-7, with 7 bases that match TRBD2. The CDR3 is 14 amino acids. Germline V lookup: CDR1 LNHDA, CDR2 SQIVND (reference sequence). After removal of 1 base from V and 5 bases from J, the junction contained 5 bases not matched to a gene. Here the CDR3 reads CASSIVGLADEQYF. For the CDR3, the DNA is TGTGCCAGTAGTATAGTTGGTCTAGCGGACGAGCAGTACTTC.

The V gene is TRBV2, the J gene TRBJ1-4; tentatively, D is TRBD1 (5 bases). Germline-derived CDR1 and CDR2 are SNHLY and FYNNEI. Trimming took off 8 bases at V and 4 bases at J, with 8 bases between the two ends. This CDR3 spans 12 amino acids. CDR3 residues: CASGGLNEKLFF. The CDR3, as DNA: TGTGCCAGCGGGGGACTTAATGAAAAACTGTTTTTT.